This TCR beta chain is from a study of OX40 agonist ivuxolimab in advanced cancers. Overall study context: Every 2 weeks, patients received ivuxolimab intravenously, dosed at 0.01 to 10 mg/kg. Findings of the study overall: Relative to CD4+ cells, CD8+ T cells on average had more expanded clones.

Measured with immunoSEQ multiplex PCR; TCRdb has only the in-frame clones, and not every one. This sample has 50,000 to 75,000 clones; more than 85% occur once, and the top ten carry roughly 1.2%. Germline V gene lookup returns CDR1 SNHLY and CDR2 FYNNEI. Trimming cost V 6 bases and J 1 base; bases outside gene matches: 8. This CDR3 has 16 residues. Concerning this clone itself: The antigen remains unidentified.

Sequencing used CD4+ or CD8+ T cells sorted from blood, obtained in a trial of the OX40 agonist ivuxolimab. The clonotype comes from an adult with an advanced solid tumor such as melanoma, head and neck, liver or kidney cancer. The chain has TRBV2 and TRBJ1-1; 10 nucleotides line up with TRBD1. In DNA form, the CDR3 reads TGTGCCAGCAGGTCAGGGACAGGGGCCAAGAACACTGAAGCTTTCTTT. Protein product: CASRSGTGAKNTEAFF.